A selection of T cell receptor beta chains follows, all from one sample in a study of T cells after yellow fever vaccination. TCRdb re-called the 5' RACE reads through MiXCR, storing one row per CDR3 protein. The table shows approximately 90,000 distinct CDR3 sequences, with 10% to 15% occurring only once. Sample: CD8+ T cells not binding an NS4B(214-222) dextramer, sorted from PBMCs, taken roughly 20 days after the first yellow fever vaccination. These TCRs come from a man aged 18 to 29 who received the YFV17D yellow fever vaccine. CDR3s include the opening cysteine and the closing phenylalanine or tryptophan. D genes are given only for firm matches. Some rows have no size entry. The others give once, few or many, or a class for an expanded clone.

TRBV4-1	TRBJ2-7	.	.	CASSQAGATYEQYF	TGCGCCAGCAGCCAAGCAGGGGCTACCTACGAGCAGTACTTC
TRBV7-6	TRBJ2-5	.	few	CASLSPGPSFVETQYF	TGTGCCAGCTTATCTCCTGGACCGTCGTTTGTGGAGACCCAGTACTTC
TRBV7-6	TRBJ1-1	.	.	CASSLGGEFTEAFF	TGTGCCAGCAGCTTAGGGGGCGAGTTCACTGAAGCTTTCTTT
TRBV27	TRBJ2-2	.	.	CASSPRGDTGELFF	TGTGCCAGCAGTCCCAGGGGGGACACCGGGGAGCTGTTTTTT
TRBV7-9	TRBJ1-1	.	few	CASSFTNTEAFF	TGTGCCAGCAGCTTTACGAACACTGAAGCTTTCTTT
TRBV27	TRBJ2-5	TRBD2	few	CASSLGSGGLETQYF	TGTGCCAGCAGTTTGGGTAGCGGGGGTCTGGAGACCCAGTACTTC
TRBV7-2	TRBJ2-7	.	few	CASSLGEGLNEQYF	TGTGCCAGCAGCTTAGGGGAAGGGCTAAACGAGCAGTACTTC
TRBV20-1	TRBJ1-6	TRBD1	once	CSAREQGWYNSPLHF	TGCAGTGCTAGAGAACAGGGGTGGTATAATTCACCCCTCCACTTT
TRBV15	TRBJ1-6	TRBD1	.	CATSRVRDSSYNSPLHF	TGTGCCACCAGCAGAGTCCGGGACAGCTCCTATAATTCACCCCTCCACTTT
TRBV6-1	TRBJ2-1	TRBD1	.	CASKVPGGIHEQFF	TGTGCCAGCAAGGTCCCAGGGGGTATCCATGAGCAGTTCTTC
TRBV7-2	TRBJ2-6	.	few	CASSFLGANVLTF	TGTGCCAGCAGCTTTCTTGGGGCCAACGTCCTGACTTTC
TRBV29-1	TRBJ1-3	.	.	CSVGIVSDGNTIYF	TGCAGCGTGGGGATTGTCAGTGATGGAAACACCATATATTTT
TRBV6-1	TRBJ2-3	TRBD2	.	CASPFAPAGATDTQYF	TGTGCCAGCCCCTTCGCCCCAGCGGGGGCCACAGATACGCAGTATTTT
TRBV11-1	TRBJ1-1	.	.	CASSLGFGTGGGNTEAFF	TGTGCCAGCAGCTTAGGCTTCGGTACAGGTGGAGGGAACACTGAAGCTTTCTTT
TRBV29-1	TRBJ2-1	TRBD2	.	CSVVGLAGFNEQFF	TGCAGCGTTGTAGGGCTAGCGGGTTTCAATGAGCAGTTCTTC